These 7 T cell receptor beta chains share one sample of origin, sequenced in a study of CD8 T cells in ankylosing spondylitis. General study results and limits: Ankylosing spondylitis blood appeared to be characterized by a TCR beta motif of 7 to 9 highly homologous variants.

Antigen specificity for these receptors is unknown. TCRdb itself ran the 5' RACE reads through MiXCR, one entry per CDR3 protein. The sample holds some 840,000 distinct CDR3 sequences, approximately 12% seen once. The sample comprised blood, either unsorted or a sorted T cell fraction (not recorded which). These TCRs come from a male donor with ankylosing spondylitis.

The genes are TRBV4-3 and TRBJ2-7, with D maybe TRBD1 (5 bases). The germline CDR1 and CDR2 sequences are LGHNA and YSLEER. The V end lost 1 base, the J end lost 7 bases, and 17 bases lay between the germline ends. This CDR3 region has 15 residues. CDR3 DNA sequence: TGCGCCAGCAGCCAAGGGAGACGAACAGGAGAGGAGCAGTACTTC. It encodes CASSQGRRTGEEQYF.

This clonotype was counted many times. The rearrangement uses TRBV7-2 and TRBJ2-3; D remains ambiguous. V was pared by 4 bases and J by 1 base, with 6 bases between. Germline CDR1 SGHTA, CDR2 FQGNSA. This CDR3 has 13 amino acids. The CDR3 nucleotides read TGTGCCAGCAGCTCTACACGCACAGATACGCAGTATTTT. This gives the protein CASSSTRTDTQYF.

This clonotype was seen at least ten times. The CDR3 sequence: CASSFGQGVYEQYF. The CDR3 nucleotides are TGTGCCAGCAGTTTCGGACAGGGAGTTTACGAGCAGTACTTC. The genes are TRBV12-3 or TRBV12-4 and TRBJ2-7; 8 nucleotides align to TRBD1. Trimming at V came to 3 bases and at J to 4 bases, leaving 5 bases not matched to a gene. The CDR3 loop spans 14 amino acids.

This clonotype turned up a few times. The chain links TRBV30 to TRBJ2-5; D is perhaps TRBD2 (6 bases). CDR1 and CDR2 from the germline V gene are GTSNPN and SVGIG (reference sequence). V was trimmed by 0 bases and J by 2 bases, leaving 16 bases between them. This CDR3 contains 16 residues. Here the CDR3 reads CAWSVGLGLTQETQYF. The CDR3 DNA follows: TGTGCCTGGAGTGTAGGCCTGGGACTTACGCAAGAGACCCAGTACTTC.

This chain connects TRBV7-8 to TRBJ2-2; D is perhaps TRBD1 or TRBD2 (5 bases each). V dropped 5 bases and J dropped 8 bases, with 18 bases sitting between them. The CDR3 runs to 15 residues. From germline, CDR1 is SGHVS and CDR2 FQNEAQ. The CDR3 DNA reads as TGTGCCAGCAGCACCGCTCCGGGACCCCGGGGGGAGCTGTTTTTT. Translated: CASSTAPGPRGELFF.

About this clonotype: This clone may be a read error of a much larger clone one base away. The chain has TRBV20-1 and TRBJ2-1; the D gene is possibly TRBD2 (5 bases). Germline CDR1 and CDR2: DFQATT and SNEGSKA (reference sequence). The CDR3 extends over 16 amino acids. The CDR3 sequence: CSATNPEPSSYKEQFF. The CDR3 bases are TGCAGTGCTACCAATCCGGAACCTAGCTCCTACAAAGAGCAGTTCTTC.

This clonotype was seen ten or more times. CDR3 DNA sequence: TGTGCCAGCAGCTTTATTACCGGGGCAGTGGCGGGAGAGACCCAGTACTTC. This codes for CASSFITGAVAGETQYF. This rearrangement joins TRBV7-2 to TRBJ2-5; D assignment may be TRBD1 or TRBD2 (5 bases each). CDR1 is SGHTA and CDR2 is FQGNSA in the germline V gene. Trimming cost V 3 bases and J 4 bases, with 21 bases left between them. The CDR3 is 17 amino acids.